This TCR beta chain was recovered during a study of blood T cell repertoires in COVID-19. Study-wide context: Some COVID-19 samples were acute and others convalescent; all came from the United States, Italy and Spain.

In the original processing: Nucleated cell counts were estimated from reference gene primer amplification. Clones were read by immunoSEQ multiplex PCR, and TCRdb kept only the in-frame ones, dropping some. That table furnishes V, J and clone size, whereas the DNA furnished D and trimming. Of some 120,000 clones in the sample, around 87% were seen once. The ends were cut back, 6 bases at V and 1 base at J, with 9 bases in the middle. Germline V gives CDR1 MNHEY, CDR2 SVGAGI. CDR3 length equals 13 residues. In this sample, this clone turned up a few times. This chain joins TRBV6-5 and TRBJ1-1, with D possibly matching TRBD1 (5 bases). This TCR was sampled from a woman between 55 and 75 years old with acute or convalescent COVID-19. The sample taken for sequencing was peripheral blood. The CDR3 loop reads CASRTGQNTEAFF. The CDR3 nucleotides read TGTGCCAGCAGAACTGGACAGAACACTGAAGCTTTCTTT.